This T cell receptor (beta chain) was found in a study of cytomegalovirus exposure and HLA in healthy donors (dated by TCRdb to the late 2010s). Broadly, across the study: An earlier analysis of some 600 of the donors reported approximately 280 Gb of sequence data and around 100 million unique TCR beta sequences obtained from around 190 million T cells. The study combined high-throughput TCR immunosequencing, statistical association of individual TCRs with disease status, and machine learning to predict cytomegalovirus infection status. On average, 235,054 unique TCR beta nucleotide sequences were sequenced per donor among a few hundred genotyped donors of the cohort, with approximately 18% of those sequences being non-productive. An earlier analysis of approximately 640 of the donors applied high-throughput TCR beta sequencing to assess whether each TCR beta V gene segment acted as functional or pseudogenic. The study profiled the T cell repertoires of 500 to 800 subjects by immunosequencing and related them to cytomegalovirus serostatus. Every repertoire in the discovery cohort had been generated on one and the same sequencing platform. The number of typed donors differed by locus: roughly 629-640 for A, B, C, DRB1 and DQB1; approximately 520 for DQA1; around 610 for DPA1; and around 450 for DPB1. Roughly five DR-DQ haplotypes were handled as single units for association and clustering because linkage in the cohort was strong. A later genetic analysis used genome-wide SNP genotypes for 398 of the 666 donors, treating that subset as a discovery cohort. In a later analysis, previously published TCR beta repertoires from 600 to 850 donors were re-analyzed and high-resolution HLA genotyping was added so that TCR occurrence patterns could be studied. The study was designed to test whether signatures of past pathogen exposure could be identified by cataloging public T cell receptors. HLA typing included class I and class II loci at four-digit resolution. Approximately 300 gigabases of sequencing data and 70 million to 85 million unique TCR sequences were included in an early release covering around 600 HLA-typed donors. Among the 398 genotyped donors, more than 70% belonged to the genetic ancestry cluster associated with self-reported Caucasian donors. Rather than drawing on any new phenotypic data, the later analysis identified candidate immune exposures from TCR beta sequences and the way those sequences occurred across donors. In addition to the first cohort of roughly 670 subjects, a separate validation cohort of 130 or so different subjects was used. Donor age, sex, ethnicity and CMV serostatus were compiled alongside the repertoire data.

As to this clone: Its cognate antigen has yet to be identified. No clone much larger than this one lies a single base away; base qualities are absent.

The cohort was made up of 500 to 800 healthy bone marrow donors. At the time of sampling, all cohort members were nominally healthy, though unrecorded immune exposures were likely present. The donor tested CMV seropositive, placing the donor among the 290 or so seropositive members of the cohort. A peripheral blood sample was provided by each donor, and peripheral blood mononuclear cells were used for TCR beta sequencing. Genomic DNA was extracted from the blood cell samples with the Qiagen DNeasy Blood Extraction Kit. Broader findings and caveats from the paper: Correlated functional status among segregating V segments might reflect linkage disequilibrium, but an unknown experimental factor could not be ruled out. Approximately 16 rarely observed V segments, including chromosome 9 orphons, were excluded from the earlier analysis of approximately 600 of the donors because counts were too low. Immune exposure information for the cohort was limited to CMV serostatus. A later genetic analysis reported fewer N-insertions in productive TCRs among donors in an Asian-associated ancestry cluster than the roughly 700-donor mean. In a later analysis, HLA-associated TCR beta chains showed more clonal expansion and lower generation probabilities than non-associated chains that were equally common. Most TCR sequences were seen in very few donors, while some public TCRs were found in many individuals. When HLA alleles, especially DR and DQ, strongly co-occurred, attributing TCR associations to individual alleles was difficult. The study gave a list of over 150 TCR beta chains associated with cytomegalovirus. In this cohort, only TCR beta chains were sequenced, and detectable features were limited by the absence of alpha or paired-chain data. Because the 87-base-pair reads could not distinguish some IMGT-functional V segments, including TRBV6-2 and TRBV6-3, those segments were excluded. A cluster of highly shared sequence variants was judged likely to represent a technical artifact of the sequencing pipeline. Because HLA typing was unavailable for some donors at each locus, only the typed subset was used in association tests. At a false discovery rate of 0.05, a later analysis linked 15,000 to 20,000 TCR beta sequences to specific HLA alleles. According to a later analysis, parvovirus B19, influenza, CMV and Epstein-Barr virus appeared linked to several top co-occurrence clusters. In vitro tests confirmed that a few of the cytomegalovirus-associated TCR beta chains recognize cytomegalovirus antigens. The presence/absence analyses assumed that sequencing depth was roughly uniform across donors, and that assumption may not be true. The authors suggested that the approach could potentially be generalized to other disease states and immunological phenotypes. In a later analysis, most CMV-associated TCR beta chains were found to appear HLA-restricted, with HLA associations seemingly driven largely by CMV exposure. In an earlier analysis of some 550 of the donors, most TCR beta V segments were observed in productive rearrangements about 87% or about 30% of the time, broadly matching IMGT annotations. An association between a missense DCLRE1C variant and V-gene and J-gene trimming of TCR beta chains was found in a later genetic analysis and replicated in an independent cohort. The classifier was reported to diagnose cytomegalovirus status with high specificity and sensitivity in both the original cohort and the validation cohort. According to a later analysis, TCR association rates differed among HLA loci, with DRB1 alleles showing the most associated TCRs and HLA-C alleles showing the fewest. A further reported finding was that TCR beta sequences accurately predicted the HLA-A and HLA-B alleles for most subjects in the first cohort.

The CDR3 holds 13 amino acids from the cysteine to the phenylalanine. Only the CDR3 DNA is retained, 39 bases long and in frame from the first base. The V and J ends are trimmed by 7 bases and 2 bases, leaving 11 bases between them. CDR1 and CDR2 were assigned from the germline V gene as SNHLY and FYNNEI. The library was built by means of the immunoSEQ multiplex PCR assay. The multiplex PCR relied on a mix of 60 forward primers for TCR Vbeta segments and 13 reverse primers for TCR Jbeta segments. The CDR3 region of rearranged TCR beta genes was amplified from genomic DNA with a multiplex PCR assay. On the Illumina HiSeq System, the amplified TCR beta libraries were sequenced as 87-base-pair reads. As for the original processing: In a later analysis, roughly 80 million unique TCR beta chains were counted across the approximately 620 repertoires, and some 10 million of these chains were shared by at least two donors. A nearest-neighbor algorithm error-corrected the raw reads and collapsed the reads into unique sequences, merging closely related sequences to remove PCR and sequencing errors. Alignment of CDR3 sequences to IMGT reference sequences was used to assign V, D and J gene segments. For a sequence to be retained, at least a six-nucleotide match to both a V gene segment and a J gene segment was required. A rearrangement was called productive if the CDR3 had no stop codons and remained in frame with V and J, and every other rearrangement was called non-productive. CDR3 was defined according to IMGT convention as the region running from the second conserved V-encoded cysteine to the conserved J-encoded phenylalanine. The earlier analysis of 587 of the donors excluded sequences that lacked an unambiguous match to a single V gene segment. In an earlier analysis of 500 to 750 of the donors, V segments were called functional above 56.7% productive rearrangements and were called segregating when the between-donor standard deviation exceeded 5%. A statistical classification framework was built to diagnose cytomegalovirus status from the catalog of TCR beta chain sequences. In a later analysis, V and J genes were assigned by comparing TCR nucleotide sequences against IMGT/GENE-DB human TR gene sequences. In a later analysis, CDR3 sequences and most-parsimonious VDJ recombination scenarios were assigned using the TCRdist pipeline. A later analysis defined each TCR beta chain by its CDR3 amino acid sequence plus V-gene family, and excluded reads lacking a unique V-gene family. A later analysis removed 592 highly shared, low-generation-probability nucleotide sequences to deal with suspected cross-contamination and a sequencing artifact. In a later analysis, a clonal expansion index for each public chain was calculated from normalized within-repertoire ranks of inferred template counts. Generation probabilities in a later analysis came from a VDJ recombination model fitted to out-of-frame rearrangements, and those results were checked against IGoR. A later analysis scored TCR-TCR, TCR-HLA and TCR-CMV co-occurrence with hypergeometric tests, applying a repertoire-size bias correction to TCR pairs. In a later analysis, false discovery rates were estimated by permuting HLA or CMV assignments 20 times. In a later analysis, co-occurring TCRs were grouped using DBSCAN, and TCRdist sequence similarity was added for clustering within HLA-allele-positive subsets. Repertoires with fewer than 30,000 or more than 120,000 public chains were left out of co-occurrence clustering, as were a handful of repertoires with anomalous nucleotide sharing. Held by TCRdb, this immuneACCESS table contains in-frame sequences only and omits some clones. Under half of the omission traces to an unresolved V gene where checked; the cause of the rest is unknown. That table supplies the V and J calls and clone size; D and trimming were determined from the DNA. For this sample the table gives tens of thousands of clones, of which 65% were detected only once. The top ten clones comprise 20% to 25% of the sample.

The clonotype comes from a middle-aged man in good health and CMV-seropositive. The V gene is TRBV2 and the J gene is TRBJ1-1; TRBD1 is a possible D gene, resting on 5 matching bases. The sample consisted of PBMCs. At the DNA level, the sequence is TGTGCCAGCAATAGACAGAGTAACACTGAAGCTTTCTTT. Protein translation: CASNRQSNTEAFF.